Below are 27 T cell receptor beta chains sequenced from a single sample in a study of blood T cell repertoires in COVID-19. Using immunoSEQ multiplex PCR, the repertoire was profiled, and TCRdb retains in-frame clones only, with some absent. The sample has hundreds of thousands of clones; 65% to 90% are singletons. Material for sequencing was peripheral blood. These TCRs come from a woman aged 55-70 years with COVID-19, enrolled during active disease.

The chain carries TRBV11-3 and TRBJ2-7; D ambiguous. Deletions cut 8 bases from V and 1 base from J, with 9 bases between. The germline CDR1 and CDR2 sequences are SGHNT and YENEEA. The CDR3 has 12 amino acids. CDR3 sequence (DNA): TGTGCCAGCGCGCGAGAGTCCTACGAGCAGTACTTC. Amino acid sequence: CASARESYEQYF.

The V and J genes are TRBV7-6 and TRBJ2-3; 13 positions match TRBD2. CDR3 length equals 16 residues. With V trimmed by 6 bases and J by 1 base, 4 bases remained unmatched. The germline gives CDR1 SGHVS, CDR2 FNYEAQ. Here the CDR3 DNA reads TGTGCCAGCAGTTCAACTAGCGGGGGGGGCACAGATACGCAGTATTTT. Translation: CASSSTSGGGTDTQYF.

This chain links TRBV14 with TRBJ1-2, with D possibly matching TRBD1 (5 bases). Trimming cost V 1 base and J 4 bases, with 7 bases left between them. The germline V gene encodes CDR1 SGHDN and CDR2 FVKESK. This CDR3 region has 13 residues. The CDR3 protein is CASSQGQSYGYTF. CDR3 DNA sequence: TGTGCCAGCAGCCAAGGACAGTCCTATGGCTACACCTTC.

The rearrangement joins TRBV21-1 to TRBJ2-4; no DNA check was done on the table's D call, TRBD1. TRBV21-1 represents a pseudogene. CDR3 length: 14 residues. CDR3 bases: TGTGCCAGCAGCAAGGGGCACCCAAAAAACATTCAGTACTTC. Translated, it gives CASSKGHPKNIQYF.

This clone was observed a single time. V gene TRBV15 combines with J gene TRBJ2-7, with D perhaps TRBD1 (6 bases). The CDR3 consists of 16 residues. Germline CDR1 LNHNV, CDR2 YYDKDF (reference sequence). Trimming took 11 bases from V and 0 from J, leaving 23 bases between them. Written as DNA, the CDR3 is TGTGCCCCTTACCAGGCCAGGGGAGCCTACTCCTACGAGCAGTACTTC. This translates into CAPYQARGAYSYEQYF.

The V call is TRBV5-1, the J call TRBJ1-1; D is perhaps TRBD1 (6 bases). This CDR3 has 15 amino acids. Per germline, CDR1 SGHRS and CDR2 YFSETQ. V was pared by 0 bases and J by 2 bases, with 11 bases between. The CDR3 region has the DNA TGCGCCAGCAGCTTGGAAGCGGGACACAACACTGAAGCTTTCTTT. Translating it yields CASSLEAGHNTEAFF.

This clone was counted only a few times. The chain combines TRBV6-4 with TRBJ2-3, with TRBD1 matching over 8 bases. Losses at the gene ends were 2 bases for V and 4 bases for J; bases not matched to a gene: 5. The CDR3 spans 15 residues. Germline lookup yields CDR1 MRHNA and CDR2 SNTAGT. Here the CDR3 DNA reads TGTGCCAGCAGTGACGGAACAGGGGGGTCAGATACGCAGTATTTT. This translates into CASSDGTGGSDTQYF.

The chain uses TRBV19 and TRBJ1-5; D unresolved. The CDR3 is made up of 13 amino acids. V was pared by 0 bases and J by 9 bases, with 9 bases between. Per the germline V gene, CDR1 is LNHDA and CDR2 is SQIVND (reference sequence). In DNA form, the CDR3 reads TGTGCCAGTAGTATAGATCTCAGATCGCCCCAGCATTTT. Its translation: CASSIDLRSPQHF.

The rearrangement joins TRBV30 to TRBJ1-3; D is unresolved. V dropped 2 bases and J dropped 0 bases, with 8 bases sitting between them. CDR1 and CDR2 (germline): GTSNPN, SVGIG (reference sequence). The CDR3 has 14 amino acids. The CDR3 spells CAWSFSGSGNTIYF. Written as DNA, the CDR3 is TGTGCCTGGAGTTTCAGCGGCTCTGGAAACACCATATATTTT.

The chain carries TRBV9 and TRBJ2-3, with D possibly being TRBD2 (6 bases). Germline CDR1 is SGDLS and CDR2 is YYNGEE. The ends were cut back, 1 base at V and 5 bases at J, with 11 bases in the middle. The CDR3 has 14 amino acids. CDR3 region: CASSVWWGVDTQYF. CDR3 nucleotides: TGTGCCAGCAGCGTATGGTGGGGGGTAGATACGCAGTATTTT.

V usage is TRBV27 and J usage is TRBJ2-7, with D uncertain. CDR1 is MNHEY and CDR2 is SMNVEV in the germline V gene (reference sequence). The V end lost 5 bases, the J end lost 3 bases, and 11 bases lay between the germline ends. CDR3 size: 13 residues. The CDR3 loop is CASSPSRFYEQYF. CDR3 bases: TGTGCCAGCAGTCCAAGCAGGTTCTACGAGCAGTACTTC.

This chain uses TRBV2 with TRBJ2-1, with 9 bases aligning to TRBD2. Germline V gene lookup returns CDR1 SNHLY and CDR2 FYNNEI. V lost 2 bases and J lost 10; bases outside the gene matches: 9. The CDR3 extends over 15 amino acids. DNA for the CDR3: TGTGCCAGCAGTGAAAACAGGGTAGCGGGGGCCGAGCAGTTCTTC. This translates into CASSENRVAGAEQFF.

The J gene is TRBJ1-6, the V gene TRBV19, with 8 bases identical to TRBD1. The length of the CDR3 is 13 residues. In germline, CDR1 is LNHDA, CDR2 SQIVND (reference sequence). V trimming: 5 bases; J trimming: 9 bases; junction bases outside the gene matches: 3. The CDR3 loop is CASSWTGTSPLHF. Here the CDR3 DNA reads TGTGCCAGTAGTTGGACAGGGACTTCACCCCTCCACTTT.

The rearrangement links TRBV5-5 to TRBJ1-2; perhaps TRBD1 as D (6 bases). CDR1 and CDR2 from the germline V gene are SGHKS and YYEKEE (reference sequence). The CDR3 runs to 15 residues. V dropped 1 base and J dropped 5 bases, with 15 bases sitting between them. The CDR3 bases are TGTGCCAGCAGCTTGTCAGGGGCGCTGGGGTATGGCTACACCTTC. Translating gives CASSLSGALGYGYTF.

The CDR3 sequence is CASSLAIRAGATNEKLFF. The CDR3 DNA reads as TGTGCCAGCAGCTTAGCGATCCGGGCAGGGGCGACTAATGAAAAACTGTTTTTT. This chain uses TRBV7-8 with TRBJ1-4; the D gene is possibly TRBD1 (6 bases). The CDR3 length is 18 residues. CDR1 is SGHVS, CDR2 FQNEAQ, per germline. With 0 bases removed from V and 2 bases from J, the gap between germline ends came to 16 bases.

The V and J genes are TRBV19 and TRBJ1-1; TRBD1 might be the D (5 bases). The CDR3 consists of 14 residues. Germline lookup yields CDR1 LNHDA and CDR2 SQIVND (reference sequence). Trimming removed 7 bases at V and 6 bases at J, with 18 bases between. In DNA, the CDR3 is TGTGCCAGTACCCCGGGGGGGGGTTCGCCTGAAGCTTTCTTT. Protein: CASTPGGGSPEAFF.

The count of this clone is one. V gene TRBV10-3 combines with J gene TRBJ2-4; 9 bases map to TRBD1. This CDR3 comprises 17 residues. Germline assignment: CDR1 ENHRY and CDR2 SYGVKD. The V segment lost 1 base and the J segment 3 bases; nucleotides outside the gene matches: 7. DNA of the CDR3: TGTGCCATCAGTGAGTTCGACAGGGGGTATGGCAAAAACATTCAGTACTTC. It specifies CAISEFDRGYGKNIQYF.

The J gene is TRBJ2-5, the V gene TRBV7-2; TRBD2 is a possible D gene (6 bases). Trimming took 2 bases from V and 5 from J, leaving 15 bases between them. CDR1 and CDR2 from the germline V gene are SGHTA and FQGNSA. The CDR3 loop spans 15 amino acids. As DNA, the CDR3 is TGTGCCAGCAGCTTATCTGCGGGGTCCTCGGAGACCCAGTACTTC. It yields the protein CASSLSAGSSETQYF.

The chain couples TRBV7-9 to TRBJ1-5; a possible D gene is TRBD1 (5 bases). Trimming pared 2 bases from V and 4 bases from J, leaving 15 bases between. Germline assignment: CDR1 SEHNR and CDR2 FQNEAQ (reference sequence). This CDR3 is 16 amino acids long. For the CDR3, the DNA is TGTGCCAGCAGCTTAATATCAGGGTCTGGAAATCAGCCCCAGCATTTT. Protein product: CASSLISGSGNQPQHF.

The chain recombines TRBV21-1 with TRBJ1-5; the DNA was not used to check the table's D call, TRBD1. TRBV21-1 is classified as a pseudogene. CDR3 length equals 15 residues. CDR3 in DNA: TGTGCCAGCATCAATGGCAGGGGGATCAATCAGCCCCAGCATTTT. Residues: CASINGRGINQPQHF.

This sequence joins TRBV7-3 and TRBJ2-1; TRBD2 agrees at 7 bases. V was clipped by 1 base and J by 5 bases; unmatched bases: 2. The CDR3 spans 14 residues. The germline CDR1 and CDR2 sequences are SGHTA and FQGTGA. DNA for the CDR3: TGTGCCAGCAGCTTAATCGGGGGGAACAATGAGCAGTTCTTC. This gives the protein CASSLIGGNNEQFF.

This rearrangement joins TRBV10-2 to TRBJ2-7, with 7 bases matching TRBD1. Germline trimming cut 7 bases from V and 3 bases from J; bases unmatched to any gene: 6. The CDR3 extends over 13 amino acids. CDR1 is WSHSY, CDR2 SAAADI, per germline. CDR3 nucleotide sequence: TGCGCCAGCACGACAGGGATCATCTACGAGCAGTACTTC. It encodes CASTTGIIYEQYF.

DNA for the CDR3: TGTGCCAGCAGCCAAGACAGGGTCGGTCAGCCCCAGCATTTT. Encoded protein: CASSQDRVGQPQHF. V and J are TRBV4-2 and TRBJ1-5, with D possibly TRBD1 on 5 matching bases. The CDR3 length is 14 residues. Germline lookup yields CDR1 LGHNA and CDR2 YNFKEQ. V dropped 0 bases and J dropped 6 bases, with 9 bases sitting between them.

The chain couples TRBV6-5 to TRBJ1-5; D may be TRBD1 (5 bases). This CDR3 region has 12 residues. CDR1 and CDR2 (germline): MNHEY, SVGAGI. Trimming removed 4 bases from V and 5 bases from J, with 6 bases in between. The CDR3 DNA reads as TGTGCCAGCAGTTTCAGGGATCAGCCCCAGCATTTT. Encoded protein: CASSFRDQPQHF.

This chain uses TRBV5-4 with TRBJ2-7, with D maybe TRBD1 (5 bases). Looked up from germline, CDR1 is SGHNT and CDR2 is YYREEE (reference sequence). V dropped 4 bases and J dropped 0 bases, with 20 bases sitting between them. The CDR3 spans 17 residues. Here the CDR3 reads CASSPARLGASSYEQYF. Here the CDR3 DNA reads TGTGCCAGCAGCCCGGCCCGTCTTGGGGCCAGCTCCTACGAGCAGTACTTC.

Only one count was recorded for this clone. This rearrangement joins TRBV30 to TRBJ2-7; a possible D gene is TRBD1 (6 bases). This CDR3 comprises 13 residues. Germline CDR1 reads GTSNPN; CDR2 reads SVGIG (reference sequence). Trimming removed 0 bases at V and 3 bases at J, with 9 bases between. CDR3 region: CAWSVNRVYEQYF. The CDR3, as DNA: TGTGCCTGGAGTGTAAACAGGGTCTACGAGCAGTACTTC.

The chain carries TRBV5-8 and TRBJ1-1; no definite D call. Trimming shortened V by 2 bases and J by 6 bases, and 17 bases separated the two germline ends. The CDR3 has 15 residues. Germline values: CDR1 SGHTS, CDR2 YDEGEE. CDR3 region: CASSFRRLGIPEAFF. The CDR3, as DNA: TGTGCCAGCAGCTTTAGACGACTCGGGATCCCTGAAGCTTTCTTT.